This TCR beta chain was observed in a study of T cells after yellow fever vaccination. Study-level background: Fractions of low cell number were prepared using SMART-Seq v4 Ultra Low Input.

TCRdb analysed the 5' RACE reads with MiXCR anew, one entry per CDR3 protein. The sample contains several thousand distinct CDR3 sequences, roughly 7.5% of which appear only once. Broader study findings: The authors detected almost none of the vaccine-responding clonotypes in sorted memory subsets on day 0. Boosting was followed by the reappearance of most primary-vaccination clones (about 97% CD4, more than 70% CD8).

The CDR3 sequence is 15 residues long. V dropped 0 bases and J dropped 9 bases, with 17 bases sitting between them. The germline CDR1 and CDR2 sequences are SGHVS and FQNEAQ. This clonotype is medium-sized within its sample. The V call is TRBV7-8, the J call TRBJ2-5, with TRBD1 as a possible D gene (6 bases). The clonotype comes from a man in his thirties or forties who received the YFV17D yellow fever vaccine. The material sequenced was PBMCs, either bulk or a sorted T-cell subset (CD4+, CD8+, memory, or dextramer-sorted; not recorded which), taken 15 days after the yellow fever booster vaccination. The CDR3 DNA reads TGTGCCAGCAGCTTAGCATCCGGACAGATAGGGGCCCAGTACTTC. It translates to CASSLASGQIGAQYF.